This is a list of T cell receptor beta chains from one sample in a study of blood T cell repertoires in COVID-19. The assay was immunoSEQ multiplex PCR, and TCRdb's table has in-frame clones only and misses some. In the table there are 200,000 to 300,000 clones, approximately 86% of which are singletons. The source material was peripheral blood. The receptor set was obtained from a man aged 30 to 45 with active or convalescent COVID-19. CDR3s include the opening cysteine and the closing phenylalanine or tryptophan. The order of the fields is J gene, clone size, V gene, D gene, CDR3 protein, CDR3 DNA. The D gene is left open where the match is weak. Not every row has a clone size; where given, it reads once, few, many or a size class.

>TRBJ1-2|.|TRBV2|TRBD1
CASSEAAGQLYGYTF
TGTGCCAGCAGTGAAGCCGCGGGACAGCTATATGGCTACACCTTC
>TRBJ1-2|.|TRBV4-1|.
CASSQDLNRASTF
TGCGCCAGCAGCCAAGATCTAAACAGGGCCAGCACCTTC
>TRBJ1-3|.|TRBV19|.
CASSIGRSGNTIYF
TGTGCCAGTAGTATAGGTCGCTCTGGAAACACCATATATTTT
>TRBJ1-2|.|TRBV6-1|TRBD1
CASSESGFNLGQGGYTF
TGTGCCAGCAGTGAAAGTGGCTTTAATTTGGGACAGGGCGGCTACACCTTC
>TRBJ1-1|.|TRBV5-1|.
CASQSQTNTEAFF
TGCGCCAGCCAGTCACAGACGAACACTGAAGCTTTCTTT
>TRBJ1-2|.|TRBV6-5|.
CASTDGTYIGYTF
TGTGCCAGCACCGACGGGACATACATTGGCTACACCTTC
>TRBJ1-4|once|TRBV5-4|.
CASSPDINREKLFF
TGTGCCAGCAGCCCGGACATCAATCGGGAAAAACTGTTTTTT
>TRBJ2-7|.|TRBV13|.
CASSFSGAAYEQYF
TGTGCCAGCAGCTTTAGCGGAGCAGCCTACGAGCAGTACTTC
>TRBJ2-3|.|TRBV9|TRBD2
CASSVTSGSSTDTQYF
TGTGCCAGCAGCGTAACTAGCGGCTCTAGCACAGATACGCAGTATTTT
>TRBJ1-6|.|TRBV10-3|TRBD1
CAISQQGEGSPLHF
TGTGCCATCAGCCAACAGGGGGAGGGTTCACCCCTCCACTTT
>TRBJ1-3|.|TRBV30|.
CAWSVGVRGNTIYF
TGTGCCTGGAGTGTGGGCGTAAGGGGAAACACCATATATTTT
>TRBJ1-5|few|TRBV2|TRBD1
CASIDGTGGNQPQHF
TGTGCCAGCATCGACGGGACAGGGGGCAATCAGCCCCAGCATTTT
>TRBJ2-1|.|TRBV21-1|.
CASSHRGRGDEQFF
TGTGCCAGCAGCCACAGGGGGCGTGGGGATGAGCAGTTCTTC
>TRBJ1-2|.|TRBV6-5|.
CASRPHDGSYGYTF
TGTGCCAGCAGACCTCACGACGGGAGCTATGGCTACACCTTC
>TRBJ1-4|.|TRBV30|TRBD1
CAWRKDRDGINEKLFF
TGTGCCTGGAGGAAGGACAGGGACGGCATAAATGAAAAACTGTTTTTT
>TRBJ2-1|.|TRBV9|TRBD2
CASSVPRLAEEQFF
TGTGCCAGCAGCGTACCCCGACTAGCAGAGGAGCAGTTCTTC
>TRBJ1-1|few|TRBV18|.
CAGRDGMNTEAFF
TGTGCCGGGCGGGACGGAATGAACACTGAAGCTTTCTTT
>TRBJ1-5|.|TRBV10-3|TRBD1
CAISEQTGESGPQHF
TGTGCCATCAGTGAGCAAACAGGGGAGAGCGGGCCCCAGCATTTT
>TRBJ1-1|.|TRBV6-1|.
CASSEMGGNTEAFF
TGTGCCAGCAGTGAGATGGGAGGGAACACTGAAGCTTTCTTT
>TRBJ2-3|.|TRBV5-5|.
CASSLAAGMGADTQYF
TGTGCCAGCAGCTTGGCCGCGGGAATGGGCGCAGATACGCAGTATTTT
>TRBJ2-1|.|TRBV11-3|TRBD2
CASSLVASGGAYEQFF
TGTGCCAGCAGCTTAGTGGCTAGCGGGGGGGCATATGAGCAGTTCTTC
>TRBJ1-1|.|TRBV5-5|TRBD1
CASSPTGGAGLTEAFF
TGTGCCAGCAGCCCGACAGGGGGCGCCGGGCTCACTGAAGCTTTCTTT
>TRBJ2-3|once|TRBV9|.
CASSVGPGDGDTQYF
TGTGCCAGCAGCGTAGGACCGGGGGATGGAGATACGCAGTATTTT
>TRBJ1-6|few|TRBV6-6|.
CASSVTVFGNSPLHF
TGTGCCAGCAGTGTTACAGTTTTCGGCAATTCACCCCTCCACTTT
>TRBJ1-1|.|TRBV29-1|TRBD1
CSVERDRDTEAFF
TGCAGCGTTGAGCGGGACAGAGACACTGAAGCTTTCTTT
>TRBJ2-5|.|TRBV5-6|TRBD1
CASSAGSGGETQYF
TGTGCCAGCAGCGCGGGTTCAGGGGGTGAGACCCAGTACTTC
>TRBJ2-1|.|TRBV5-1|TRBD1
CASSLLQGSYNEQFF
TGCGCCAGCAGCTTACTACAGGGGAGCTACAATGAGCAGTTCTTC
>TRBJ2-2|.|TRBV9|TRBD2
CASSPQRGQINTGELFF
TGTGCCAGCAGCCCGCAGCGGGGCCAAATAAACACCGGGGAGCTGTTTTTT
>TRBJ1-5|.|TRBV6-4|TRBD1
CASNAGQDRDYQPQHF
TGTGCCAGCAATGCGGGACAGGACAGGGACTATCAGCCCCAGCATTTT
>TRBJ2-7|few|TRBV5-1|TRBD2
CASSFSSGGAYEQYF
TGCGCCAGCAGCTTCTCTAGCGGGGGGGCCTACGAGCAGTACTTC
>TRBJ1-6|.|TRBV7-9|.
CASSLAGVASPLHF
TGTGCCAGCAGCTTAGCAGGGGTCGCCTCACCCCTCCACTTT